This T cell receptor (beta chain) comes out of a study of T cells in Graves' hyperthyroidism and ophthalmopathy. Across the whole study: Before treatment of any kind, peripheral blood was taken at initial diagnosis. Study-wide findings and caveats: The model's output predicted ophthalmopathy at a median of about 5.9 months prior to onset.

Each diagnosis was grounded in clinical symptoms, serum thyroxine and TRAb, thyroid ultrasound, and orbital computed tomography. Looked up from germline, CDR1 is SGHAT and CDR2 is FQNNGV. V gave up 1 base and J gave up 7 bases, with 14 bases separating them. The CDR3 has 15 amino acids. Researchers took RNA transcripts and amplified the TCR beta CDR3 regions from them. Primed by the HTBI set, a first-round RT-PCR was run on the TCR CDR3. Each CDR3 protein is one row after TCRdb ran MiXCR on the multiplex PCR reads. The profile shows approximately 300,000 distinct CDR3 sequences, 15% to 20% of them singletons. This clonotype has ten or more counts. Its antigen is not identified.

The sequence came from a woman aged 55-70 years with Graves' ophthalmopathy. Input material: blood. The chain recombines TRBV11-2 with TRBJ1-5; tentative D call: TRBD1 (5 bases). For the CDR3, the DNA is TGTGCCAGCAGCTTAGGTATTACAGGATGGCAGCCCCAGCATTTT. This encodes CASSLGITGWQPQHF.